The 15 T cell receptor beta chains below all came from one sample that was sequenced in a study of T-cell reconstitution after alpha-beta-depleted transplantation in children. TCRbeta library preparation incorporated unique molecular identifiers. One entry per CDR3 protein results from TCRdb running MiXCR on the PCR reads. The table shows 150,000 to 200,000 distinct CDR3 sequences, with about 6.4% occurring only once. This specimen was PBMCs from the stem cell graft donor, taken from the stem cell graft. All receptors come from a human donor who donated a stem cell graft to a child with Wiskott-Aldrich syndrome.

V gene TRBV29-1 combines with J gene TRBJ1-1; D is undetermined. CDR3 length equals 13 residues. CDR1 is SQVTM, CDR2 ANQGSEA, per germline. V gave up 2 bases and J gave up 3 bases, with 10 bases separating them. DNA for the CDR3: TGCAGCGTTGAAATGTGGGTTGACACTGAAGCTTTCTTT. Residues: CSVEMWVDTEAFF.

This clonotype was counted many times. J is TRBJ2-3 and V is TRBV20-1, with a weak D call TRBD1 (5 bases). The germline V gene has CDR1 DFQATT and CDR2 SNEGSKA (reference sequence). The ends were cut back, 7 bases at V and 2 bases at J, with 10 bases in the middle. This CDR3 comprises 12 residues. CDR3 amino acids: CSVGPNTDTQYF. The CDR3 DNA follows: TGCAGTGTGGGGCCCAACACAGATACGCAGTATTTT.

This clonotype was recorded many times. CDR3 sequence: CSALSGTSGTEQYF. The CDR3 DNA sequence: TGCAGTGCCCTTTCCGGGACTAGCGGGACCGAGCAGTACTTC. The rearrangement uses TRBV20-1 and TRBJ2-7; 13 nucleotides align to TRBD2. This CDR3 spans 14 amino acids. CDR1 is DFQATT, CDR2 SNEGSKA, per germline (reference sequence). V lost 6 bases to trimming and J lost 6 bases; unmatched junction nucleotides: 8.

This clonotype occurred a few times. The V and J genes are TRBV7-8 and TRBJ2-6; 7 nucleotides line up with TRBD2. This CDR3 comprises 17 residues. The V and J ends lost 3 bases and 0 bases, in that order; junction bases with no gene match: 5. The germline V gene encodes CDR1 SGHVS and CDR2 FQNEAQ. This CDR3 reads CASSLAGAPSGANVLTF. The CDR3 DNA reads as TGTGCCAGCAGCTTGGCGGGAGCGCCCTCTGGGGCCAACGTCCTGACTTTC.

In its sample, this clonotype was seen many times. The genes are TRBV4-3 and TRBJ1-4; 8 nucleotides agree with TRBD1. Germline trimming cut 1 base from V and 8 bases from J; bases unmatched to any gene: 3. CDR1 LGHNA and CDR2 YSLEER come from the germline V gene. This CDR3 has 14 amino acids. The CDR3 DNA sequence: TGCGCCAGCAGCCAAGGACAGGGGTCCGAAAAACTGTTTTTT. It encodes CASSQGQGSEKLFF.

The table lists this clonotype with many counts. The V gene is TRBV6-1, the J gene TRBJ2-7, with 10 bases lining up with TRBD1. The germline gives CDR1 MNHNS, CDR2 SASEGT. This CDR3 contains 14 residues. V lost 5 bases to trimming and J lost 4 bases; unmatched junction nucleotides: 5. The CDR3 coding sequence is TGTGCCAGCAGTCGTTGGACAGGGGGTTACGAGCAGTACTTC. Translated, it gives CASSRWTGGYEQYF.

This clonotype was detected ten times or more. The rearrangement links TRBV29-1 to TRBJ1-2; tentative D call: TRBD1 (5 bases). CDR1 is SQVTM and CDR2 is ANQGSEA in the germline V gene. Trimming removed 5 bases from V and 8 bases from J, with 15 bases in between. CDR3 length: 12 residues. The CDR3 DNA sequence: TGCAGCGTTAATCGGGGCCGAGTGGGCTACACCTTC. This translates into CSVNRGRVGYTF.

The table lists this clonotype with many counts. The chain recombines TRBV12-3 or TRBV12-4 with TRBJ2-3, with 10 bases fitting TRBD2. The CDR3 has 16 amino acids. J lost 4 bases, V lost 6 bases, and 10 bases had no gene match. As DNA, the CDR3 is TGTGCCAGCAGCCACGGACTAGCGGCATTATCAGATACGCAGTATTTT. Translating gives CASSHGLAALSDTQYF.

CDR3 loop: CASSTGQGAATNEKLFF. The CDR3, as DNA: TGCGCCAGCAGCACGGGACAGGGGGCAGCAACTAATGAAAAACTGTTTTTT. This chain connects TRBV5-1 to TRBJ1-4, with 12 bases that match TRBD1. The CDR3 has 17 amino acids. CDR1 SGHRS and CDR2 YFSETQ come from the germline V gene. Unmatched junction bases numbered 4, after V lost 4 bases and J lost 0 bases. Based on the CDR3 plus reference TRBV5-1 and TRBJ1-4, the full variable domain is KAGVTQTPRYLIKTRGQQVTLSCSPISGHRSVSWYQQTPGQGLQFLFEYFSETQRNKGNFPGRFSGRQFSNSRSEMNVSTLELGDSALYLCASSTGQGAATNEKLFFGSGTQLSVL.

This clonotype was detected many times. This rearrangement joins TRBV30 to TRBJ2-7; TRBD1 might be the D (7 bases). CDR3 size: 13 residues. Germline CDR1 GTSNPN, CDR2 SVGIG (reference sequence). V lost 3 bases and J lost 3, with 12 bases in between. CDR3 residues: CAWSAGGYYEQYF. The CDR3 nucleotides are TGTGCCTGGAGCGCAGGGGGGTACTACGAGCAGTACTTC.

This clonotype was counted at least ten times. V usage is TRBV5-6 and J usage is TRBJ2-1, with D maybe TRBD1 (6 bases). This CDR3 comprises 16 residues. CDR1 SGHDT and CDR2 YYEEEE come from the germline V gene. V was cut by 3 bases and J by 4 bases, with 17 bases left in between. The CDR3 region has the DNA TGTGCCAGCAGCTCACCACAGGGTTTCGGGTACAATGAGCAGTTCTTC. This sequence encodes CASSSPQGFGYNEQFF.

This clonotype was detected many times. The chain has TRBV10-3 and TRBJ2-7, with 7 bases lining up with TRBD1. This CDR3 has 13 amino acids. Germline V lookup: CDR1 ENHRY, CDR2 SYGVKD. With 4 bases clipped from V and 5 bases from J, the junction kept 5 bases outside the gene matches. The CDR3 DNA is TGTGCCATCAGTGGGGGGACAGAACACGAGCAGTACTTC. Translating it yields CAISGGTEHEQYF.

J is TRBJ2-5 and V is TRBV4-3; the D gene is possibly TRBD2 (6 bases). The germline V gene has CDR1 LGHNA and CDR2 YSLEER. Trimming took off 2 bases at V and 2 bases at J, with 12 bases between the two ends. This CDR3 contains 15 residues. DNA of the CDR3: TGCGCCAGCAGCCAACTGACGGGGACTCAAGAGACCCAGTACTTC. It encodes CASSQLTGTQETQYF.

In its sample, this clonotype was seen many times. V is TRBV20-1 and J is TRBJ1-4; maybe TRBD1 (5 bases). The CDR3 has 13 amino acids. V was pared by 5 bases and J by 2 bases, with 9 bases between. CDR1 DFQATT and CDR2 SNEGSKA come from the germline V gene (reference sequence). The CDR3 protein is CSAYQGTNEKLFF. CDR3 in DNA: TGCAGTGCTTATCAGGGTACTAATGAAAAACTGTTTTTT.

This clonotype was seen at least ten times. This sequence joins TRBV29-1 and TRBJ2-3, with D tentatively TRBD1 or TRBD2 (5 bases each). Looked up from germline, CDR1 is SQVTM and CDR2 is ANQGSEA. V lost 3 bases and J 1 base, leaving 11 bases between the germline ends. The CDR3 length is 14 residues. CDR3 loop: CSVDRGRGTDTQYF. CDR3 DNA: TGCAGCGTTGATAGGGGACGTGGCACAGATACGCAGTATTTT.